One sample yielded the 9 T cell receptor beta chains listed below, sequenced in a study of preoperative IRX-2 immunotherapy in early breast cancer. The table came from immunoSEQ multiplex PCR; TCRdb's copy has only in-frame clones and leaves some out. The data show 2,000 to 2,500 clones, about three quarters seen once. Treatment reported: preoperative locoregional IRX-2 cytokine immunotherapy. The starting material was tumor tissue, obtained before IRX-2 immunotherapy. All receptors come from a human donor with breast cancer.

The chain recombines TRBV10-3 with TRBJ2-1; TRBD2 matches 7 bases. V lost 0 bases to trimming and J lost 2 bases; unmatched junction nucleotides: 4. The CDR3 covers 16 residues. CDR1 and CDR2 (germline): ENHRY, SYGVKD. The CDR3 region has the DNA TGTGCCATCAGTGAGTCGATGGCGGGAGCCTACAATGAGCAGTTCTTC. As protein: CAISESMAGAYNEQFF.

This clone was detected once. The CDR3 loop reads CASSPASGRGELFF. In DNA form, the CDR3 reads TGTGCCAGCAGCCCGGCCTCGGGCCGGGGGGAGCTGTTTTTT. This rearrangement joins TRBV11-3 to TRBJ2-2, with D uncertain. This CDR3 region has 14 residues. The V end lost 5 bases, the J end lost 8 bases, and 15 bases lay between the germline ends. From germline, CDR1 is SGHNT and CDR2 YENEEA. Full variable domain (missing parts from reference TRBV11-3 and TRBJ2-2): EAGVVQSPRYKIIEKKQPVAFWCNPISGHNTLYWYLQNLGQGPELLIRYENEEAVDDSQLPKDRFSAERLKGVDSTLKIQPAELGDSAVYLCASSPASGRGELFFGEGSRLTVL.

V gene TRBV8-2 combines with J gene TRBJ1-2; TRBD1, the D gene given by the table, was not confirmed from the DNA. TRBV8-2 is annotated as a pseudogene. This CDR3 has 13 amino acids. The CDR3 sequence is CASSKQINYGYTF. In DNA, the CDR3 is TGTGCCAGCAGTAAACAGATTAACTATGGCTACACCTTC.

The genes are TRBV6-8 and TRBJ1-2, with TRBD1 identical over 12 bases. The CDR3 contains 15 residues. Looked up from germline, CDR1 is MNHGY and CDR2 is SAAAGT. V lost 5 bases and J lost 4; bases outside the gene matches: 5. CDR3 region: CASSGGTGGGYGYTF. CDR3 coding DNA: TGTGCCAGCAGTGGAGGGACAGGGGGCGGCTATGGCTACACCTTC.

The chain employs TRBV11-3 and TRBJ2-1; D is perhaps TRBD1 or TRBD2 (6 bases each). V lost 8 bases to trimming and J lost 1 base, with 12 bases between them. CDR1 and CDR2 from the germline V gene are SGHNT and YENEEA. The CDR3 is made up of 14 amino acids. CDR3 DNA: TGTGCCAGCGGAGGGGGTGGATCCTACAATGAGCAGTTCTTC. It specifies CASGGGGSYNEQFF.

This CDR3 is CASSPQARDGYTF. The CDR3 DNA sequence: TGTGCCAGCTCACCCCAGGCCAGGGATGGCTACACCTTC. The genes are TRBV18 and TRBJ1-2, with D possibly being TRBD1 (5 bases). The CDR3 is 13 residues long. Trimming stripped 3 bases from V and 6 bases from J, with 11 bases between. The germline V gene has CDR1 KGHSH and CDR2 LQKENI.

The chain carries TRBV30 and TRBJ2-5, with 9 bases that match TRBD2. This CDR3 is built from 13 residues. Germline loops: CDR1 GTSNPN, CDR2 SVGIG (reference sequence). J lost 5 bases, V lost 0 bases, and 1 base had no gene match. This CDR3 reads CAWSVLAGETQYF. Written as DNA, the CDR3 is TGTGCCTGGAGTGTACTAGCGGGCGAGACCCAGTACTTC.

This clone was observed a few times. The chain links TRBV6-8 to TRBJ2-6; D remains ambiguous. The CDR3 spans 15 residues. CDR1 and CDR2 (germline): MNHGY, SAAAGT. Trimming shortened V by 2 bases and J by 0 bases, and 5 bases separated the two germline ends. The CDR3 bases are TGTGCCAGCAGTTACCGGAACTCTGGGGCCAACGTCCTGACTTTC. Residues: CASSYRNSGANVLTF.

DNA for the CDR3: TGTGCCAGCAGTCCTCGAAGGCGGGTCTTAGATGAAAAACTGTTTTTT. This sequence encodes CASSPRRRVLDEKLFF. The chain combines TRBV6-8 with TRBJ1-4; D unresolved. This CDR3 is 16 amino acids long. Trimming took off 5 bases at V and 6 bases at J, with 19 bases between the two ends. Germline V lookup: CDR1 MNHGY, CDR2 SAAAGT.